These T cell receptor beta chains were read from a single sample in a study of CD8+CD57+ T cells in acquired aplastic anemia. From the reads, TCRdb called clonotypes with MiXCR, one entry per CDR3 protein. Found here are 150,000 or so distinct CDR3 sequences, about 50% of them singletons; the top ten hold roughly 29%. Source material: sorted CD4+, CD8+, or CD8+CD57+ T cells (not recorded which) from PBMCs. The receptors derive from a human donor with aplastic anemia. CDR3s include the opening cysteine and the closing phenylalanine or tryptophan. The D gene is left open where the match is weak. A row's size may be missing; if present it is once, few, many or a size class.

j_call clone_size d_call v_call cdr3_nt cdr3_aa
TRBJ1-2 many . TRBV6-1 TGTGCCAGCAGTGAAGTAGGGCACAGGGCCAATGGCTACACCTTC CASSEVGHRANGYTF
TRBJ2-1 . . TRBV19 TGTGCCAGTAGTATTAGTGGGGGGACCTACAATGAGCAGTTCTTC CASSISGGTYNEQFF
TRBJ2-1 . TRBD2 TRBV29-1 TGCAGCGTACATAGCGGGAGCTTTGAGCAGTTCTTC CSVHSGSFEQFF
TRBJ2-7 . TRBD1 TRBV4-1 TGCGCCAGCAGCCCCGTCCAGGACAGGAGCTCCTACGAGCAGTACTTC CASSPVQDRSSYEQYF
TRBJ1-3 . TRBD1 TRBV2 TGTGCCAGCAGCGCTCTCGGGACAGGGTATAAGGGAAACACCATATATTTT CASSALGTGYKGNTIYF
TRBJ2-3 many TRBD2 TRBV7-8 TGTGCCAGCAGCTACGGGACTAGCGGCACAGATACGCAGTATTTT CASSYGTSGTDTQYF
TRBJ2-1 many . TRBV5-6 TGTGCCAGCAGCTGGGGGGTGAGAGGTGAGCAGTTCTTC CASSWGVRGEQFF
TRBJ2-5 . . TRBV2 TGTGCCAGCACCTTGGACAGTAACCAAGAGACCCAGTACTTC CASTLDSNQETQYF
TRBJ1-1 . . TRBV5-1 TGCGCCGGCAGGTCGGATAGGAACACTGAAGCTTTCTTT CAGRSDRNTEAFF
TRBJ2-7 many . TRBV11-3 TGTGCCAGCAGCTTAGGGAGCCCTTCCTACGAGCAGTACTTC CASSLGSPSYEQYF
TRBJ1-2 . . TRBV5-1 TGCGCCAGCAGCTTCCAGGAAAACTATGGCTACACCTTC CASSFQENYGYTF
TRBJ1-2 . TRBD1 TRBV7-2 TGTGCCAGCAGCTTGGGTCAGACAGGGAGTGGCTACACCTTC CASSLGQTGSGYTF
TRBJ2-3 once . TRBV12-3/TRBV12-4 TGTGCCAGCAGTGAAATAGGGGGCGGGAATACGCAGTATTTT CASSEIGGGNTQYF
TRBJ1-1 . TRBD1 TRBV6-1 TGTGCCAGTAATTCCGGGACAGGGGCGGGGGCTTTCTTT CASNSGTGAGAFF
TRBJ1-6 many . TRBV25-1 TGTGCCAGCAGTGGGGCTGCCTATAATTCACCCCCCCACTTT CASSGAAYNSPPHF
TRBJ2-7 many . TRBV19 TGTGCCAGTAGTGGGCCTTATTCCTACGAGCAGTACTTC CASSGPYSYEQYF